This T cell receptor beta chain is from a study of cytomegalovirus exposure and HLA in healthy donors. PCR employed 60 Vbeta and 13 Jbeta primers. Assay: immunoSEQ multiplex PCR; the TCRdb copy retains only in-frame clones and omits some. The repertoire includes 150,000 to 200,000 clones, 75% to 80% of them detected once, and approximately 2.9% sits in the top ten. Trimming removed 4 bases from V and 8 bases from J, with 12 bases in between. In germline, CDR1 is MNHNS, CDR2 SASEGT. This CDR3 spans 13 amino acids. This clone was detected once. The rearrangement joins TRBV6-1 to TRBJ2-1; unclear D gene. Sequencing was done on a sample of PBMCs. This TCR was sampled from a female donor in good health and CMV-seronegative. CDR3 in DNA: TGTGCCAGCAGTGGCTGGGCCTCCGATGAGCAGTTCTTC. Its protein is CASSGWASDEQFF.